These 17 T cell receptor beta chains were all obtained from the same sample, sequenced in a study of identical twins. TCRdb recomputed calls from the 5' RACE reads with MiXCR, one row per CDR3 protein. The sample comprises fewer than 900,000 distinct CDR3 sequences, 21% of which are singletons, and roughly 4% rests with the top ten. The same sample was also studied in work on T cells expressing NK-cell markers.

Sequencing was carried out using PBMCs. These receptors were obtained from a woman aged 18-30 years in good health.

The gene calls are TRBV29-1 and TRBJ1-4, with 7 bases that match TRBD1. Germline CDR1 is SQVTM and CDR2 is ANQGSEA. J lost 5 bases, V lost 6 bases, and 9 bases had no gene match. This CDR3 has 14 amino acids. CDR3 sequence: CSVRTGTVNEKLFF. The CDR3 coding sequence is TGCAGCGTCCGTACCGGGACAGTCAATGAAAAACTGTTTTTT.

V is TRBV12-3 or TRBV12-4 and J is TRBJ1-1, with D hard to call. This CDR3 spans 11 amino acids. V was shortened by 8 bases and J by 5 bases, with 9 bases between the two germline ends. The chain's CDR3 is CASRLATEAFF. In DNA, the CDR3 is TGTGCCAGCCGGTTGGCGACTGAAGCTTTCTTT.

V and J are TRBV5-5 and TRBJ2-5; the D gene is possibly TRBD1 (5 bases). Per germline, CDR1 SGHKS and CDR2 YYEKEE (reference sequence). The CDR3 sequence is 12 residues long. V lost 1 base and J 7 bases, leaving 8 bases between the germline ends. CDR3 DNA: TGTGCCAGCAGCTTGCCCCAGGGGACCCAGTACTTC. Translation gives CASSLPQGTQYF.

This clonotype was seen only a few times. The chain employs TRBV5-1 and TRBJ2-7, with D perhaps matching TRBD1 (6 bases). V was clipped by 5 bases and J by 7 bases, with 13 bases between them. The germline V gene has CDR1 SGHRS and CDR2 YFSETQ. This CDR3 is 12 amino acids long. CDR3 in amino acids: CASRTGLGEQYF. The CDR3 DNA sequence: TGCGCCAGCAGAACAGGGCTGGGAGAGCAGTACTTC.

This clonotype showed up many times. DNA for the CDR3: TGCAGTGCTAGACGAACCCATGGGGCCGAGCAGTACTTC. Protein product: CSARRTHGAEQYF. The chain recombines TRBV20-1 with TRBJ2-7, with D maybe TRBD1 (5 bases). Germline CDR1 and CDR2: DFQATT and SNEGSKA (reference sequence). The CDR3 is made up of 13 amino acids. V lost 2 bases and J lost 6, with 14 bases in between.

V and J are TRBV20-1 and TRBJ2-7; the D gene could be TRBD1 or TRBD2 (6 bases each). The CDR3 is 13 residues long. The ends were cut back, 6 bases at V and 2 bases at J, with 14 bases in the middle. The germline V gene encodes CDR1 DFQATT and CDR2 SNEGSKA (reference sequence). For the CDR3, the DNA is TGCAGTGCCCAACTAGCAGGGGCCTACGAGCAGTACTTC. Its protein is CSAQLAGAYEQYF.

The V gene is TRBV7-2, the J gene TRBJ2-1; weak D call: TRBD1 (6 bases). V was trimmed by 5 bases and J by 8 bases, leaving 16 bases between them. The CDR3 contains 14 residues. Germline V gene data show CDR1 as SGHTA and CDR2 as FQGNSA. CDR3 protein: CASSRLARGDEQFF. In DNA, the CDR3 is TGTGCCAGCAGCCGCCTCGCCAGGGGCGATGAGCAGTTCTTC.

The chain carries TRBV6-5 and TRBJ2-5; TRBD2 is a possible D gene (5 bases). The germline V gene encodes CDR1 MNHEY and CDR2 SVGAGI. The CDR3 is made up of 13 amino acids. Trimming stripped 3 bases from V and 4 bases from J, with 9 bases between. The chain's CDR3 is CASSYPAAETQYF. CDR3 nucleotides: TGTGCCAGCAGTTATCCAGCGGCAGAGACCCAGTACTTC.

This clonotype occurred a few times. This rearrangement joins TRBV4-2 to TRBJ2-1; tentative D call: TRBD1 (5 bases). The ends were cut back, 8 bases at V and 3 bases at J, with 20 bases in the middle. This CDR3 comprises 16 residues. Germline V gene lookup returns CDR1 LGHNA and CDR2 YNFKEQ. CDR3 loop: CASAVRGGPFYNEQFF. CDR3 bases: TGTGCCAGCGCAGTAAGGGGCGGACCTTTCTACAATGAGCAGTTCTTC.

This clonotype was detected only a few times. This chain links TRBV15 with TRBJ2-3; D might be TRBD1 (5 bases). This CDR3 has 16 amino acids. V was clipped by 1 base and J by 2 bases, with 13 bases between them. Germline values: CDR1 LNHNV, CDR2 YYDKDF (reference sequence). The DNA for the CDR3 is TGTGCCACCAGCAGAGCAACAGGACCTCTCACAGATACGCAGTATTTT. The encoded protein is CATSRATGPLTDTQYF.

Only a few counts were recorded for this clonotype. The chain recombines TRBV7-9 with TRBJ2-2; D ambiguous. CDR1 is SEHNR and CDR2 is FQNEAQ in the germline V gene (reference sequence). There are 15 residues in the CDR3. V shed 5 bases and J shed 3 bases, with 13 bases lying between them. The CDR3 reads CASSPPAGHTGELFF. In DNA form, the CDR3 reads TGTGCCAGCAGCCCGCCGGCAGGCCACACCGGGGAGCTGTTTTTT.

The rearrangement uses TRBV30 and TRBJ2-7; D is ambiguous. This CDR3 has 15 residues. The V and J ends lost 3 bases and 5 bases respectively, with 20 bases between them. Germline-derived CDR1 and CDR2 are GTSNPN and SVGIG (reference sequence). The CDR3 here is CAWSRSPRRVDEQYF. DNA of the CDR3: TGTGCCTGGAGCCGCTCACCCCGAAGGGTAGACGAGCAGTACTTC.

The chain uses TRBV3-1 and TRBJ1-1, with TRBD1 matching 7 bases. The junction had 4 bases not matched to a gene; V was cut back by 8 bases and J by 1 base. This CDR3 contains 13 residues. Per germline, CDR1 LGHDT and CDR2 YNNKEL (reference sequence). This CDR3 is CASRQGKNTEAFF. The CDR3 DNA reads as TGTGCCAGCCGACAGGGCAAGAACACTGAAGCTTTCTTT.

The chain carries TRBV6-1 and TRBJ2-1; the D gene is possibly TRBD1 (5 bases). This CDR3 is 17 amino acids long. V was trimmed by 8 bases and J by 7 bases, leaving 27 bases between them. CDR1 MNHNS and CDR2 SASEGT come from the germline V gene. This CDR3 reads CASGKARSGQGLNEQFF. As DNA, the CDR3 is TGTGCCAGCGGGAAGGCGCGGTCCGGACAAGGTCTGAATGAGCAGTTCTTC.

The chain recombines TRBV12-3 or TRBV12-4 with TRBJ2-5; D possibly matches TRBD1 or TRBD2 (6 bases each). This CDR3 region has 13 residues. V was clipped by 8 bases and J by 2 bases, with 12 bases between them. The CDR3 region is CASRGGTQETQYF. CDR3 coding DNA: TGTGCCAGCCGTGGAGGGACACAAGAGACCCAGTACTTC.

The gene calls are TRBV5-6 and TRBJ2-3, with 8 bases lining up with TRBD2. The germline V gene has CDR1 SGHDT and CDR2 YYEEEE. The CDR3 covers 16 residues. V lost 3 bases and J lost 9; bases outside the gene matches: 15. The CDR3 DNA sequence: TGTGCCAGCAGCTGGGGTAGCGGGGCCCTACAGGAGACGCAGTATTTT. Encoded protein: CASSWGSGALQETQYF.

The V call is TRBV7-9, the J call TRBJ2-7, with D unclear. The CDR3 sequence is 15 residues long. V lost 8 bases, J lost 3 bases, and 20 bases lay in between. CDR1 is SEHNR and CDR2 is FQNEAQ in the germline V gene (reference sequence). CDR3 in amino acids: CASVNGNTGDYEQYF. The CDR3 nucleotides are TGTGCCAGCGTCAATGGGAACACCGGAGACTACGAGCAGTACTTC.